Below, 14 T cell receptor beta chains from the same sample are listed, as sequenced in a study of immune heterogeneity within non-small cell lung tumors. Samples each supplied approximately 0.55 ug of bulk tumor genomic DNA as template. Primary tumors were biopsied several times each, far apart, intraoperatively. Patients had untreated, newly diagnosed non-small cell lung cancer and underwent curative surgery. Amplifying TCR beta CDR3 involved multiplex PCR carried out with 32 V and 13 J primers. TCRdb redid the calling of the multiplex PCR reads with MiXCR, one entry per CDR3 protein. There are under 20,000 distinct CDR3 sequences in the sample; approximately 26% occur only once, and about 4% lies in the top ten. Sequencing input: lung tumor tissue. Receptors originate from a man in his forties with non-small cell lung cancer.

This clonotype has a handful of counts. V is TRBV5-6 and J is TRBJ2-7, with 8 positions matching TRBD1. CDR1 SGHDT and CDR2 YYEEEE come from the germline V gene. V dropped 4 bases and J dropped 5; count of bases not matched to a gene: 11. The CDR3 is 15 residues long. For the CDR3, the DNA is TGTGCCAGCAGCCCACCCCGGACAGGGCGGGACGAGCAGTACTTC. Translation: CASSPPRTGRDEQYF.

This clonotype was detected ten times or more. The rearrangement uses TRBV28 and TRBJ1-6; TRBD1 might be the D (6 bases). The CDR3 extends over 17 amino acids. The V end lost 1 base, the J end lost 0 bases, and 10 bases lay between the germline ends. Germline CDR1 and CDR2: MDHEN and SYDVKM. The CDR3 reads CASSLLQGSSYNSPLHF. DNA for the CDR3: TGTGCCAGCAGTTTATTGCAGGGGAGCTCCTATAATTCACCCCTCCACTTT.

The CDR3 protein is CASSLVAFQETQYF. The CDR3 bases are TGTGCCAGCAGCTTAGTGGCGTTCCAAGAGACCCAGTACTTC. The rearrangement links TRBV7-8 to TRBJ2-5; D is uncertain. V was clipped by 1 base and J by 1 base, with 7 bases between them. This CDR3 contains 14 residues. Germline CDR1 is SGHVS and CDR2 is FQNEAQ.

This clonotype was observed a few times. The chain recombines TRBV20-1 with TRBJ2-1; 10 nucleotides line up with TRBD1. J gave up 4 bases and V 0 bases, and 6 bases lay outside the gene matches. This CDR3 contains 16 residues. Germline V lookup: CDR1 DFQATT, CDR2 SNEGSKA (reference sequence). This CDR3 reads CSARERQGANYNEQFF. CDR3 DNA: TGCAGTGCTAGAGAGCGACAGGGGGCAAATTACAATGAGCAGTTCTTC.

The sample holds a few counts of this clonotype. The V and J genes are TRBV7-3 and TRBJ1-6, with D possibly matching TRBD1 (5 bases). Per germline, CDR1 SGHTA and CDR2 FQGTGA. V was trimmed by 2 bases and J by 7 bases, leaving 12 bases between them. This CDR3 is 15 amino acids long. The CDR3 DNA sequence: TGTGCCAGCAGCTTAGGGGAGAGGGGCAATTCACCCCTCCACTTT. Protein product: CASSLGERGNSPLHF.

The chain recombines TRBV14 with TRBJ2-1, with a weak D call TRBD2 (6 bases). V dropped 11 bases and J dropped 1 base, with 15 bases sitting between them. This CDR3 spans 14 amino acids. The germline V gene has CDR1 SGHDN and CDR2 FVKESK. In DNA, the CDR3 is TGTGCCTCCGGGCGGACTACATCCTACAATGAGCAGTTCTTC. Protein sequence: CASGRTTSYNEQFF.

In regard to this clonotype: A much larger clonotype is one base distant, so this may be a read error. The chain has TRBV11-2 and TRBJ2-7; TRBD2 matches 8 bases. The CDR3 spans 14 residues. Germline assignment: CDR1 SGHAT and CDR2 FQNNGV. Here the CDR3 DNA reads TGTGCCAGCAGCAGTAGCGGGACACTCTACGAGCCGTACTTC. This encodes CASSSSGTLYEPYF.

Comment on this clonotype: A much bigger clone sits one base away, suggesting this may be a read error. The chain combines TRBV10-1 with TRBJ2-7; D gene unclear. This CDR3 is built from 17 residues. CDR1 WNHNN and CDR2 SYGVQD come from the germline V gene (reference sequence). Trimming left V 0 bases short and J 0 bases short, with 15 bases between. The CDR3 loop reads CASSESKRAQSSYEQYF. The CDR3, as DNA: TGCGCCAGCAGTGAGTCGAAAAGGGCCCAGAGCTCCTACGAGCAGTACTTC.

By proportion, this clonotype is medium-sized (0.01 to 0.1%). The chain uses TRBV10-1 and TRBJ2-1; 10 nucleotides line up with TRBD2. The CDR3 contains 16 residues. V shed 6 bases and J 7 bases; nucleotides not matched to a gene: 12. CDR1 and CDR2 from the germline V gene are WNHNN and SYGVQD (reference sequence). The CDR3 is CASSGILAGRLNEQFF. CDR3 bases: TGCGCCAGCAGCGGAATACTAGCGGGAAGGTTGAATGAGCAGTTCTTC.

This clonotype appeared many times. The chain links TRBV5-1 to TRBJ2-3; no firm D call. The germline CDR1 and CDR2 sequences are SGHRS and YFSETQ. The CDR3 loop spans 13 amino acids. Trimming left V 1 base short and J 6 bases short, with 9 bases between. CDR3 region: CASSLSVLDTQYF. DNA for the CDR3: TGCGCCAGCAGCTTGTCTGTTTTGGATACGCAGTATTTT.

This clonotype appeared many times. The CDR3 spells CASSSRLSSYEQYF. The DNA of the CDR3 is TGTGCCAGCAGCTCCCGCTTAAGCTCCTACGAGCAGTACTTC. V gene TRBV7-9 combines with J gene TRBJ2-7; D is unresolved. V dropped 4 bases and J dropped 0 bases, with 10 bases sitting between them. The germline gives CDR1 SEHNR, CDR2 FQNEAQ (reference sequence). CDR3 length equals 14 residues.

In its sample, this clonotype was seen many times. The chain recombines TRBV28 with TRBJ2-1, with D perhaps matching TRBD1 (6 bases). Germline V gives CDR1 MDHEN, CDR2 SYDVKM. The CDR3 is made up of 14 amino acids. V shed 6 bases and J shed 3 bases, with 12 bases lying between them. CDR3 loop: CASSPGQSYNEQFF. CDR3 DNA sequence: TGTGCCAGCAGCCCCGGACAGAGCTACAATGAGCAGTTCTTC.

This clonotype was seen more than once but under ten times. The gene calls are TRBV7-2 and TRBJ1-5; D is perhaps TRBD1 (6 bases). V was pared by 4 bases and J by 5 bases, with 6 bases between. Germline V gene data show CDR1 as SGHTA and CDR2 as FQGNSA. The CDR3 loop spans 12 amino acids. The CDR3, as DNA: TGTGCCAGCAGCTGGACAGATCAGCCCCAGCATTTT. Residues: CASSWTDQPQHF.

This clonotype has at least ten counts. The chain is built from TRBV4-1 and TRBJ1-3; no clear D. The CDR3 is 17 amino acids. Germline-derived CDR1 and CDR2 are MGHRA and YSYEKL. Trimming pared 0 bases from V and 0 bases from J, leaving 12 bases between. The CDR3 region has the DNA TGCGCCAGCAGCCAAGAAGGATCTACGGGCTCTGGAAACACCATATATTTT. Residues: CASSQEGSTGSGNTIYF.